Listed here are 31 T cell receptor beta chains from one sample, sequenced in a study of T cells after yellow fever vaccination. Via MiXCR, TCRdb re-called the 5' RACE reads, giving one row per CDR3 protein. The data show roughly 310,000 distinct CDR3 sequences, with more than 3% seen just once and less than 25% held by the top ten. The sequenced sample was PBMCs, obtained on the day of the yellow fever booster vaccination. These receptors were collected from a man younger than 30 who received the YFV17D yellow fever vaccine.

J is TRBJ2-2 and V is TRBV14, with D tentatively TRBD2 (5 bases). This CDR3 is built from 17 residues. V dropped 0 bases and J dropped 2 bases, with 13 bases sitting between them. Germline CDR1 reads SGHDN; CDR2 reads FVKESK. The CDR3 loop reads CASSQDLYRLNTGELFF. In DNA, the CDR3 is TGTGCCAGCAGCCAAGATCTCTACAGACTAAACACCGGGGAGCTGTTTTTT.

A few counts support this clonotype. The chain couples TRBV5-1 to TRBJ1-1; D ambiguous. CDR1 is SGHRS, CDR2 YFSETQ, per germline. Trimming removed 5 bases at V and 1 base at J, with 6 bases between. The CDR3 loop spans 12 amino acids. CDR3 protein: CASRWSNTEAFF. CDR3 nucleotides: TGCGCCAGCAGGTGGTCGAACACTGAAGCTTTCTTT.

The chain is built from TRBV6-2 or TRBV6-3 and TRBJ1-6, with D perhaps matching TRBD1 (5 bases). With 0 bases removed from V and 7 bases from J, the gap between germline ends came to 22 bases. Germline V gene sequence: CDR1 MNHEY, CDR2 SVGEGT. The CDR3 has 19 amino acids. The CDR3 spells CASSYSKQALRRRNSPLHF. The CDR3 DNA reads TGTGCCAGCAGTTACTCGAAACAGGCTCTCCGCCGCAGAAATTCACCCCTCCACTTT.

The chain joins TRBV4-1 to TRBJ1-5; tentatively, D is TRBD1 (5 bases). The germline gives CDR1 MGHRA, CDR2 YSYEKL. This CDR3 comprises 16 residues. Between the trimmed V and J ends, which lost 4 bases and 1 base, there was a span of 14 bases. DNA for the CDR3: TGCGCCAGCAGCCCACAAGAGGGGCTCAGCAATCAGCCCCAGCATTTT. Its protein product is CASSPQEGLSNQPQHF.

The rearrangement uses TRBV12-3 or TRBV12-4 and TRBJ2-2, with D possibly matching TRBD1 (5 bases). CDR3 size: 15 residues. V was pared by 8 bases and J by 5 bases, with 18 bases between. CDR3 sequence reads: CASGLGRVGTGELFF. CDR3 DNA: TGTGCCAGCGGCCTGGGGCGAGTCGGGACCGGGGAGCTGTTTTTT.

The table lists this clonotype with a count of one. The chain's CDR3 is CATSRAGASNTGELFF. In nucleotides, the CDR3 is TGTGCCACCAGCAGAGCAGGGGCTTCGAACACCGGGGAGCTGTTTTTT. The rearrangement links TRBV15 to TRBJ2-2; a possible D gene is TRBD1 (6 bases). CDR3 length: 16 residues. The germline V gene encodes CDR1 LNHNV and CDR2 YYDKDF (reference sequence). V lost 1 base to trimming and J lost 0 bases, with 9 bases between them.

The rearrangement links TRBV7-2 to TRBJ2-5; TRBD1 agrees at 10 bases. The V segment lost 0 bases and the J segment 4 bases; nucleotides outside the gene matches: 2. Germline CDR1 is SGHTA and CDR2 is FQGNSA. The length of the CDR3 is 15 residues. The CDR3 bases are TGTGCCAGCAGCTTAGCGCGGACAGGGGGAGAGACCCAGTACTTC. It translates to CASSLARTGGETQYF. The full variable domain, with the rest looked up from reference TRBV7-2 and TRBJ2-5, is GAGVSQSPSNKVTEKGKDVELRCDPISGHTALYWYRQSLGQGLEFLIYFQGNSAPDKSGLPSDRFSAERTGGSVSTLTIQRTQQEDSAVYLCASSLARTGGETQYFGPGTRLLVL.

This clonotype has just a few counts. This chain joins TRBV4-2 and TRBJ1-5, with D possibly matching TRBD1 (6 bases). The CDR3 consists of 16 residues. The V gene's germline CDR1 is LGHNA and CDR2 YNFKEQ. V lost 0 bases to trimming and J lost 6 bases, with 15 bases between them. The CDR3 spells CASSQEGVGGGQPQHF. In DNA, the CDR3 is TGTGCCAGCAGCCAAGAAGGGGTCGGAGGGGGTCAGCCCCAGCATTTT.

This clonotype was counted ten times or more. V and J are TRBV12-3 or TRBV12-4 and TRBJ2-1; 7 nucleotides align to TRBD1. J was trimmed by 2 bases and V by 4 bases; bases with no gene match: 23. The CDR3 extends over 21 amino acids. CDR3 sequence reads: CASSSSSLGTVPTGAYNEQFF. DNA of the CDR3: TGTGCCAGCAGTTCCTCCTCCTTGGGGACCGTACCTACAGGGGCCTACAATGAGCAGTTCTTC.

The gene calls are TRBV4-3 and TRBJ1-4, with 8 positions matching TRBD1. The CDR3 covers 15 residues. Looked up from germline, CDR1 is LGHNA and CDR2 is YSLEER. V dropped 4 bases and J dropped 8; count of bases not matched to a gene: 9. The CDR3 region has the DNA TGCGCCAGCAGCCGAAACAGGGGGGCCGGGGAAAAACTGTTTTTT. The encoded protein is CASSRNRGAGEKLFF.

This clonotype appeared many times. This chain connects TRBV20-1 to TRBJ2-3; a weak D match, TRBD2 (5 bases). The germline CDR1 and CDR2 sequences are DFQATT and SNEGSKA (reference sequence). The CDR3 length is 14 residues. V gave up 3 bases and J gave up 3 bases, with 13 bases separating them. CDR3 amino acids: CSASPREGTDTQYF. Written as DNA, the CDR3 is TGCAGTGCTAGTCCTCGGGAAGGGACAGATACGCAGTATTTT.

This clonotype was counted between two and nine times. The gene calls are TRBV19 and TRBJ2-3, with D hard to call. The CDR3 covers 15 residues. Germline loops: CDR1 LNHDA, CDR2 SQIVND (reference sequence). Trimming took 3 bases from V and 6 from J, leaving 16 bases between them. CDR3 DNA sequence: TGTGCCAGTAGTATTGGGGATGTGGAGACGGATACGCAGTATTTT. This sequence encodes CASSIGDVETDTQYF.

This clonotype was counted only a few times. V usage is TRBV20-1 and J usage is TRBJ2-4, with D possibly matching TRBD2 (5 bases). Per the germline V gene, CDR1 is DFQATT and CDR2 is SNEGSKA (reference sequence). V shed 7 bases and J shed 0 bases, with 16 bases lying between them. The CDR3 totals 15 residues. CDR3 sequence (DNA): TGCAGTGTACCTGAGGGCCCCCTAGCCAAAAACATTCAGTACTTC. Translated: CSVPEGPLAKNIQYF.

On this clonotype: Compared with germline, one end of the junction differs, possibly owing to a read error. The chain is built from TRBV2 and TRBJ1-3; possible D gene TRBD1, 6 bases. CDR1 is SNHLY and CDR2 is FYNNEI in the germline V gene. CDR3 length: 17 amino acids. In DNA form, the CDR3 reads TGTGCCAGCAGAAGGACGGTCCGACAGGCATCTGGAAACACCATGTATTTT. Its protein is CASRRTVRQASGNTMYF. Full variable domain (outside the CDR3, taken from reference TRBV2 and TRBJ1-3): EPEVTQTPSHQVTQMGQEVILRCVPISNHLYFYWYRQILGQKVEFLVSFYNNEISEKSEIFDDQFSVERPDGSNFTLKIRSTKLEDSAMYFCASRRTVRQASGNTMYFGEGSWLTVV.

This clonotype has a handful of counts. The chain uses TRBV7-2 and TRBJ2-5; 8 bases are shared with TRBD1. V gave up 4 bases and J gave up 2 bases; unmatched junction bases: 6. The CDR3 consists of 15 residues. Germline values: CDR1 SGHTA, CDR2 FQGNSA. Here the CDR3 DNA reads TGTGCCAGCAGCTATCAGGGGGCGGGTCAAGAGACCCAGTACTTC. This codes for CASSYQGAGQETQYF.

This chain links TRBV4-3 with TRBJ1-2; 7 positions agree with TRBD1. This CDR3 is built from 18 residues. Unmatched junction bases numbered 14, after V lost 0 bases and J lost 4 bases. Germline-derived CDR1 and CDR2 are LGHNA and YSLEER. CDR3 sequence: CASSQDKENRGLVYGYTF. The CDR3 coding sequence is TGCGCCAGCAGCCAAGATAAGGAAAACAGGGGTTTGGTCTATGGCTACACCTTC.

The V and J genes are TRBV12-3 or TRBV12-4 and TRBJ1-3; D unresolved. This CDR3 is built from 14 residues. V lost 3 bases and J lost 5, with 11 bases in between. The CDR3 bases are TGTGCCAGCAGTTTGGTACCTTTCCGAAACACCATATATTTT. Its translation: CASSLVPFRNTIYF.

This clonotype was seen only a few times. The chain joins TRBV14 to TRBJ1-6; TRBD1 might be the D (5 bases). This CDR3 is 15 amino acids long. V shed 5 bases and J shed 7 bases, with 15 bases lying between them. The germline CDR1 and CDR2 sequences are SGHDN and FVKESK. This CDR3 is CASSTVAGNNSPLHF. CDR3 sequence (DNA): TGTGCCAGCAGCACGGTAGCAGGGAACAATTCACCCCTCCACTTT.

In this sample, this clonotype turned up a few times. The V and J genes are TRBV5-1 and TRBJ1-1, with TRBD1 matching over 9 bases. Unmatched junction bases numbered 10, after V lost 4 bases and J lost 0 bases. In germline, CDR1 is SGHRS, CDR2 YFSETQ. The CDR3 runs 17 residues. The CDR3 coding sequence is TGCGCCAGCAGCCCCGAGGGGACAGGGTTCATGAACACTGAAGCTTTCTTT. This encodes CASSPEGTGFMNTEAFF.

At least ten counts were recorded for this clonotype. The chain recombines TRBV7-2 with TRBJ1-4, with D hard to call. Germline lookup yields CDR1 SGHTA and CDR2 FQGNSA. Deletions cut 1 base from V and 9 bases from J, with 18 bases between. This CDR3 is 16 amino acids long. CDR3 sequence reads: CASSLEGNHNGQKLFF. The CDR3 bases are TGTGCCAGCAGCTTAGAAGGGAACCATAATGGCCAAAAACTGTTTTTT.

This clonotype was seen a handful of times. The chain couples TRBV12-3 or TRBV12-4 to TRBJ2-2, with D unresolved. The CDR3 loop spans 14 amino acids. With 7 bases removed from V and 4 bases from J, the gap between germline ends came to 13 bases. CDR3 nucleotides: TGTGCCAGCACCACCCCCGTTTTCACCGGGGAGCTGTTTTTT. Protein sequence: CASTTPVFTGELFF.

This clonotype was found many times. The chain combines TRBV4-3 with TRBJ2-1; 8 positions match TRBD2. V shed 1 base, J shed 1 base, and the junction held 9 bases outside the gene matches. This CDR3 contains 18 residues. Per the germline V gene, CDR1 is LGHNA and CDR2 is YSLEER. The CDR3 spells CASSQGTPGGISYNEQFF. In nucleotides, the CDR3 is TGCGCCAGCAGCCAAGGGACGCCGGGGGGGATTTCCTACAATGAGCAGTTCTTC.

In this sample, this clonotype turned up many times. This chain uses TRBV14 with TRBJ1-1; D call uncertain. In germline, CDR1 is SGHDN, CDR2 FVKESK. V was trimmed by 3 bases and J by 1 base, leaving 18 bases between them. The CDR3 totals 17 residues. The CDR3 DNA is TGTGCCAGCAGCCAGTCGCTACACAGCTGGGGGAACACTGAAGCTTTCTTT. Protein sequence: CASSQSLHSWGNTEAFF.

This clonotype was detected many times. V is TRBV19 and J is TRBJ2-3, with TRBD1 matching over 7 bases. Per germline, CDR1 LNHDA and CDR2 SQIVND (reference sequence). Trimming removed 4 bases from V and 0 bases from J; junction bases left unmatched: 7. This CDR3 is 16 amino acids long. CDR3 loop: CASSRRHRGSTDTQYF. CDR3 nucleotide sequence: TGTGCCAGTAGTAGGAGGCACAGGGGTAGCACAGATACGCAGTATTTT.

This clonotype was detected only a few times. This chain uses TRBV2 with TRBJ2-1; tentative D call: TRBD1 (5 bases). Looked up from germline, CDR1 is SNHLY and CDR2 is FYNNEI. The CDR3 has 12 amino acids. V shed 5 bases and J shed 15 bases, with 17 bases lying between them. In nucleotides, the CDR3 is TGTGCCAGCAGTACAGACGACAGTTTCCGGTTCTTC. Residues: CASSTDDSFRFF.

This clonotype was seen at least ten times. The rearrangement uses TRBV7-9 and TRBJ2-5, with D possibly matching TRBD1 (6 bases). Germline CDR1 reads SEHNR; CDR2 reads FQNEAQ (reference sequence). This CDR3 region has 16 residues. V gave up 2 bases and J gave up 5 bases, with 18 bases separating them. This CDR3 is CASSLRKGQPGETQYF. In nucleotides, the CDR3 is TGTGCCAGCAGCTTACGGAAAGGACAGCCAGGGGAGACCCAGTACTTC.

This clonotype was recorded at least ten times. The chain joins TRBV20-1 to TRBJ2-1; tentatively, D is TRBD1 or TRBD2 (7 bases each). This CDR3 region has 16 residues. The germline CDR1 and CDR2 sequences are DFQATT and SNEGSKA (reference sequence). V lost 0 bases, J lost 5 bases, and 17 bases lay in between. CDR3 in amino acids: CSARDGEGQSHNEQFF. DNA of the CDR3: TGCAGTGCTAGAGATGGGGAGGGACAGTCCCACAATGAGCAGTTCTTC.

This clonotype has more than one count but fewer than ten. The CDR3 here is CASSVVPAGTDTQYF. In nucleotides, the CDR3 is TGTGCCAGCAGCGTAGTGCCAGCGGGCACAGATACGCAGTATTTT. The chain links TRBV9 to TRBJ2-3, with D tentatively TRBD2 (5 bases). V shed 0 bases and J shed 1 base, with 9 bases lying between them. This CDR3 is built from 15 residues. Germline CDR1 SGDLS, CDR2 YYNGEE.

This clonotype was seen many times. V is TRBV5-1 and J is TRBJ1-2; 9 nucleotides align to TRBD1. Germline V gives CDR1 SGHRS, CDR2 YFSETQ. The CDR3 is made up of 17 amino acids. V was clipped by 4 bases and J by 3 bases; unmatched bases: 13. CDR3 nucleotides: TGCGCCAGCAGCGGAACCTGGGGGACAGGGTCTCACTATGGCTACACCTTC. Translated: CASSGTWGTGSHYGYTF.

This clonotype was counted a few times. The chain carries TRBV29-1 and TRBJ2-7; perhaps TRBD1 as D (6 bases). Germline V gives CDR1 SQVTM, CDR2 ANQGSEA. V lost 1 base to trimming and J lost 0 bases, with 16 bases between them. This CDR3 is 16 amino acids long. The CDR3, as DNA: TGCAGCGTTGAAGGAGGGACAACCCTAGCCTCCTACGAGCAGTACTTC. It translates to CSVEGGTTLASYEQYF.

This clonotype came up many times. The V gene is TRBV30, the J gene TRBJ2-3, with D unresolved. Germline V lookup: CDR1 GTSNPN, CDR2 SVGIG (reference sequence). V was trimmed by 1 base and J by 5 bases, leaving 4 bases between them. The CDR3 sequence is 11 residues long. CDR3 DNA: TGTGCCTGGAGTGATAGAGATACGCAGTATTTT. The encoded protein is CAWSDRDTQYF.